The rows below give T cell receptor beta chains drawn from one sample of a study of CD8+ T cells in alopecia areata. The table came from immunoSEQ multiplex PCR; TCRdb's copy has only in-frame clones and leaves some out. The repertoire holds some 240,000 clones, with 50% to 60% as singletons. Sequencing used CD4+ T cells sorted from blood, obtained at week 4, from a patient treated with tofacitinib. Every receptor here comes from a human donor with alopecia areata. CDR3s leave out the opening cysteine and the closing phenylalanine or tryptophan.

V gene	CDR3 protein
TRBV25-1	ATARYNSPLH
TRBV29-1	SGRRDSLLTEAF
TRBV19	ASSRQPDQPQH
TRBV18	ASSPPGRAAGNTIY
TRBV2	ASSGTGTGELF
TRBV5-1	ASSFQTGSSYEQY
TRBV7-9	ASRSDRGWGYT
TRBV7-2	ASSLAKMNGYT
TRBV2	ASSERQGRQPQH
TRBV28	ASRFYWAGANVLT
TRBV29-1	SVGRGPSTDTQY
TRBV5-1	ASSPGQPAEQY
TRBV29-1	SVEDRVAYNEQF
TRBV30	AWRRQIMNTEAF
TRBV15	ATSRDGGGEQPQH
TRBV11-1	ASSRDGGHNEKLF
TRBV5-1	ASSLGLAGPAGDTQY
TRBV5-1	ASSPGGHYNEQF
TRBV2	ASRPGTGGEQF
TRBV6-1	ASSATVNTEAF
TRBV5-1	ASSLVPRNGYT
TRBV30	AWNRGQGATEAF
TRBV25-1	ASSELQGTSYEQY
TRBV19	ASSTWESNEQF
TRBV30	AWSWAGNYGYT
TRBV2	ASRTGTGTYEQY
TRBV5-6	ASSLGASQETQY
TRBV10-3	AISVTGELF
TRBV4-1	ASSLGQGINYGYT
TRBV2	ASRRGREQETQY
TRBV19	ASRNRVNTGELF
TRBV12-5	ASGLTGAHGELF
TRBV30	AWSRDRNTEAF
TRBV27	ASSRTLAGGNYEQY
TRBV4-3	ASSQARAANYGYT
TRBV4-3	ASSQEGSEGYGYT
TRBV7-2	ASSSRTGSDEQY
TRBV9	ASSVAGESYNEQF
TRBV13	ASSSSGTSGGSSYNEQF
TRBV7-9	ASSFSNQPQH
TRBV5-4	ASSSLGTDYNEQF
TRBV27	ASSYRRQGRTEAF
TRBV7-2	ASSFRRAGGTKNIQY
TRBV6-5	ASSNQPMNTEAF
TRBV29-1	SVQGYAEAF
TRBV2	ASSSDTNQPQH
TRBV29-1	SAIPGQGFYGYT
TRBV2	ASSVEKLF
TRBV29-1	SVDPGPRYGYT
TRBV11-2	ASSWREGSGETQY
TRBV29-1	SESSGVGETQY
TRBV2	ASSRWTQQF
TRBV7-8	ASSFGNTEAF
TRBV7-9	ASSRSPPGLAAYNEQF
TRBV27	ASSRTVGNNSPLH
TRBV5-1	ASSLRGMGTDTQY
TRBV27	ASSDGLTKGYT